The sequence of this T cell receptor (beta chain) was determined in a study of CD4+ T cells in melanoma. Profiling relied on immunoSEQ multiplex PCR, and the TCRdb table lists in-frame clones only, not all of them. The table lists 90,000 to 130,000 clones, 92% of them singletons. The V gene's germline CDR1 is SGHVS and CDR2 FNYEAQ. The CDR3 extends over 15 amino acids. The specimen sequenced was peripheral blood. The chain couples TRBV7-6 to TRBJ2-2; the match to TRBD2 covers 12 bases. The TCR sequence derives from a human donor with melanoma. The CDR3 DNA reads TGTGCAACGACTAGCGGGGGAGTAGGCACCGGGGAGCTGTTTTTT. It codes for CATTSGGVGTGELFF.